These 28 T cell receptor beta chains share one sample of origin, sequenced in a study of blood T cell repertoires in COVID-19. Clones were sequenced by immunoSEQ multiplex PCR, and TCRdb holds only the in-frame ones, with some missing. This sample has 150,000 or so clones; about 86% occur once, and the top ten carry roughly 7.8%. Source material: peripheral blood. The receptors were sampled from a man in his 60s with acute or convalescent COVID-19.

The V gene is TRBV5-1, the J gene TRBJ2-5; possibly TRBD2 for D (5 bases). The CDR3 is 15 amino acids. The germline V gene has CDR1 SGHRS and CDR2 YFSETQ. The ends were cut back, 0 bases at V and 4 bases at J, with 13 bases in the middle. The CDR3 spells CASSLGGSGGETQYF. In DNA form, the CDR3 reads TGCGCCAGCAGCTTGGGGGGTTCCGGAGGAGAGACCCAGTACTTC. Drawing the rest from reference TRBV5-1 and TRBJ2-5, the complete variable domain is KAGVTQTPRYLIKTRGQQVTLSCSPISGHRSVSWYQQTPGQGLQFLFEYFSETQRNKGNFPGRFSGRQFSNSRSEMNVSTLELGDSALYLCASSLGGSGGETQYFGPGTRLLVL.

The rearrangement joins TRBV3-1 (or the pseudogene TRBV3-2) to TRBJ1-1; TRBD1 agrees at 7 bases. Germline CDR1 and CDR2: LGHDT and YNNKEL (reference sequence). This CDR3 comprises 13 residues. With V trimmed by 4 bases and J by 4 bases, 3 bases remained unmatched. The CDR3: CASSLAGGTEAFF. CDR3 DNA: TGTGCCAGCAGCCTTGCAGGGGGCACTGAAGCTTTCTTT.

The V gene is TRBV2, the J gene TRBJ1-5; D possibly corresponds to TRBD1 (6 bases). From germline, CDR1 is SNHLY and CDR2 FYNNEI. The CDR3 is made up of 13 amino acids. With 7 bases removed from V and 7 bases from J, the gap between germline ends came to 14 bases. Written as DNA, the CDR3 is TGTGCCAGCAAGGGGGACCTCGAACAGCCCCAGCATTTT. Translation gives CASKGDLEQPQHF.

This chain uses TRBV29-1 with TRBJ2-7, with 9 bases identical to TRBD1. V lost 4 bases to trimming and J lost 4 bases; unmatched junction nucleotides: 8. Germline loops: CDR1 SQVTM, CDR2 ANQGSEA. CDR3 size: 14 residues. The CDR3 loop is CSVAGTGIPYEQYF. The CDR3 DNA is TGCAGCGTTGCCGGGACAGGGATCCCTTACGAGCAGTACTTC.

The V and J genes are TRBV28 and TRBJ1-2; D is unclear. The CDR3 loop spans 14 amino acids. Germline CDR1 reads MDHEN; CDR2 reads SYDVKM. Trimming removed 6 bases from V and 7 bases from J, with 18 bases in between. The CDR3 spells CASRDSRVIGGYTF. In DNA, the CDR3 is TGTGCCAGCAGGGACTCCCGGGTAATCGGTGGCTACACCTTC.

The gene calls are TRBV5-1 and TRBJ2-5; TRBD1 matches 9 bases. J was trimmed by 2 bases and V by 3 bases; bases with no gene match: 5. CDR1 and CDR2 from the germline V gene are SGHRS and YFSETQ. The CDR3 consists of 15 residues. CDR3 sequence: CASSSGTGQQETQYF. The DNA of the CDR3 is TGCGCCAGCAGCTCCGGGACAGGGCAGCAAGAGACCCAGTACTTC.

The genes are TRBV6-6 and TRBJ2-1, with 8 bases that match TRBD2. The CDR3 loop spans 14 amino acids. Germline V lookup: CDR1 MNHNY, CDR2 SVGAGI (reference sequence). J was trimmed by 9 bases and V by 1 base; bases with no gene match: 5. The CDR3: CASSYLLAESEQFF. CDR3 in DNA: TGTGCCAGCAGTTACTTACTAGCGGAGTCTGAGCAGTTCTTC.

The rearrangement joins TRBV5-1 to TRBJ2-1; weak D call: TRBD2 (7 bases). The CDR3 totals 16 residues. Trimming left V 0 bases short and J 5 bases short, with 15 bases between. CDR1 and CDR2 (germline): SGHRS, YFSETQ. CDR3 residues: CASSLALGGQNNEQFF. The CDR3, as DNA: TGCGCCAGCAGCTTGGCCTTGGGGGGGCAGAACAATGAGCAGTTCTTC.

This sequence joins TRBV13 and TRBJ1-2; 8 bases match TRBD1. Looked up from germline, CDR1 is PRHDT and CDR2 is FYEKMQ (reference sequence). This CDR3 has 15 amino acids. The V segment lost 5 bases and the J segment 8 bases; nucleotides outside the gene matches: 13. CDR3 amino acids: CASSHKRGQGGGYTF. DNA for the CDR3: TGTGCCAGCAGCCATAAGAGAGGACAGGGAGGAGGCTACACCTTC.

The gene calls are TRBV6-5 and TRBJ1-3; the D is unclear. Trimming stripped 8 bases from V and 0 bases from J, with 14 bases between. CDR1 is MNHEY, CDR2 SVGAGI, per germline. The CDR3 runs to 15 residues. CDR3 coding DNA: TGTGCCAGCCACCCGGTCGGAGGCTCTGGAAACACCATATATTTT. The encoded protein is CASHPVGGSGNTIYF.

This rearrangement joins TRBV5-1 to TRBJ2-1; 7 bases map to TRBD1. The CDR3 spans 14 residues. Germline CDR1 SGHRS, CDR2 YFSETQ. V shed 4 bases, J shed 7 bases, and the junction held 8 bases outside the gene matches. This chain's CDR3 is CASSPLDRTNEQFF. In nucleotides, the CDR3 is TGCGCCAGCAGCCCGCTGGACAGGACTAATGAGCAGTTCTTC. The entire variable domain, with the rest obtained from reference TRBV5-1 and TRBJ2-1, is as follows: KAGVTQTPRYLIKTRGQQVTLSCSPISGHRSVSWYQQTPGQGLQFLFEYFSETQRNKGNFPGRFSGRQFSNSRSEMNVSTLELGDSALYLCASSPLDRTNEQFFGPGTRLTVL.

The chain carries TRBV5-6 and TRBJ2-5; D is perhaps TRBD1 (6 bases). Germline V CDR1 and CDR2: SGHDT, YYEEEE. V was shortened by 0 bases and J by 4 bases, with 13 bases between the two germline ends. The CDR3 consists of 15 residues. Here the CDR3 reads CASSLDAGQSETQYF. Here the CDR3 DNA reads TGTGCCAGCAGCTTGGATGCAGGACAGTCAGAGACCCAGTACTTC.

V is TRBV5-1 and J is TRBJ2-3, with D perhaps TRBD1 (7 bases). Trimming shortened V by 5 bases and J by 5 bases, and 15 bases separated the two germline ends. Germline assignment: CDR1 SGHRS and CDR2 YFSETQ. The CDR3 is made up of 14 amino acids. The CDR3 DNA follows: TGCGCCAGCAGAGATCCCCAGGGGGGAGATACGCAGTATTTT. Protein: CASRDPQGGDTQYF.

The chain couples TRBV28 to TRBJ1-2; TRBD1 is a possible D gene (6 bases). Germline V lookup: CDR1 MDHEN, CDR2 SYDVKM. The CDR3 runs 13 residues. The V end was cut by 6 bases, the J end by 3 bases, with 11 bases between. CDR3 nucleotides: TGTGCCAGCAGAGGACAGAGCTACTATGGCTACACCTTC. The encoded protein is CASRGQSYYGYTF.

The chain joins TRBV5-1 to TRBJ2-5; 7 nucleotides match TRBD2. Trimming removed 4 bases from V and 5 bases from J; junction bases left unmatched: 14. The CDR3 has 16 amino acids. Germline values: CDR1 SGHRS, CDR2 YFSETQ. The DNA of the CDR3 is TGCGCCAGCAGCCTCGCCAGCGGGATGATGGGGGAGACCCAGTACTTC. This gives the protein CASSLASGMMGETQYF.

V gene TRBV5-5 combines with J gene TRBJ2-3, with TRBD2 identical over 7 bases. The V gene's germline CDR1 is SGHKS and CDR2 YYEKEE (reference sequence). The length of the CDR3 is 15 residues. With V trimmed by 1 base and J by 2 bases, 4 bases remained unmatched. CDR3 in amino acids: CASSLRDYSTDTQYF. CDR3 sequence (DNA): TGTGCCAGCAGCTTGAGGGACTATTCCACAGATACGCAGTATTTT.

This clone was seen once. V is TRBV2 and J is TRBJ1-1; 7 positions agree with TRBD1. Trimming cost V 7 bases and J 4 bases; bases outside gene matches: 3. The CDR3 totals 12 residues. CDR1 is SNHLY, CDR2 FYNNEI, per germline. CDR3 coding DNA: TGTGCCAGCACGACAGGGAGCACTGAAGCTTTCTTT. This encodes CASTTGSTEAFF.

The chain has TRBV7-8 and TRBJ2-1; TRBD2 matches 7 bases. V dropped 2 bases and J dropped 0; count of bases not matched to a gene: 4. The CDR3 loop spans 16 amino acids. CDR1 and CDR2 (germline): SGHVS, FQNEAQ. CDR3 nucleotide sequence: TGTGCCAGCAGCTTACCTCGCGGGAGCTCCTACAATGAGCAGTTCTTC. Amino acids: CASSLPRGSSYNEQFF. The full variable domain, its missing parts supplied by reference TRBV7-8 and TRBJ2-1, is GAGVSQSPRYKVAKRGQDVALRCDPISGHVSLFWYQQALGQGPEFLTYFQNEAQLDKSGLPSDRFFAERPEGSVSTLKIQRTQQEDSAVYLCASSLPRGSSYNEQFFGPGTRLTVL.

The genes are TRBV5-1 and TRBJ2-2, with 7 bases aligning to TRBD2. The CDR3 runs 16 residues. Germline CDR1 is SGHRS and CDR2 is YFSETQ. J gave up 3 bases and V 0 bases, and 5 bases lay outside the gene matches. The chain's CDR3 is CASSLASGVDTGELFF. As DNA, the CDR3 is TGCGCCAGCAGCTTGGCCAGCGGGGTGGACACCGGGGAGCTGTTTTTT.

J is TRBJ1-1 and V is TRBV3-1 (or the pseudogene TRBV3-2), with no clear D. The CDR3 sequence is 14 residues long. Germline V gives CDR1 LGHDT, CDR2 YNNKEL (reference sequence). Deletions cut 4 bases from V and 1 base from J, with 10 bases between. In nucleotides, the CDR3 is TGTGCCAGCAGCCTCCACGGAGGGAACACTGAAGCTTTCTTT. Residues: CASSLHGGNTEAFF.

This chain uses TRBV20-1 with TRBJ1-2; D may be TRBD1 (6 bases). V dropped 3 bases and J dropped 8 bases, with 22 bases sitting between them. CDR1 is DFQATT, CDR2 SNEGSKA, per germline (reference sequence). This CDR3 has 15 amino acids. The CDR3 is CSASLAGALLEGYTF. The CDR3 DNA reads TGCAGTGCTAGTTTGGCAGGGGCGCTCCTTGAGGGCTACACCTTC.

The chain employs TRBV5-1 and TRBJ2-2; 7 bases match TRBD1. Germline V lookup: CDR1 SGHRS, CDR2 YFSETQ. The CDR3 is made up of 14 amino acids. After removal of 7 bases from V and 0 bases from J, the junction contained 3 bases not matched to a gene. CDR3 DNA: TGCGCCAGCGGGGACAGATCGAACACCGGGGAGCTGTTTTTT. Translation: CASGDRSNTGELFF.

The CDR3 region is CASSFINYGYTF. The CDR3 coding sequence is TGTGCCAGCAGTTTTATCAACTATGGCTACACCTTC. The J gene is TRBJ1-2, the V gene TRBV28; no clear D gene. The CDR3 totals 12 residues. Between the trimmed V and J ends, which lost 3 bases and 2 bases, there was a span of 4 bases. CDR1 and CDR2 from the germline V gene are MDHEN and SYDVKM.

V and J are TRBV2 and TRBJ1-3; D remains ambiguous. The germline V gene encodes CDR1 SNHLY and CDR2 FYNNEI. Trimming took 7 bases from V and 0 from J, leaving 13 bases between them. The length of the CDR3 is 15 residues. This chain's CDR3 is CASKATQVSGNTIYF. The CDR3 DNA is TGTGCCAGCAAAGCGACTCAAGTCTCTGGAAACACCATATATTTT.

V gene TRBV27 combines with J gene TRBJ2-7; a possible D gene is TRBD2 (6 bases). Trimming took 1 base from V and 3 from J, leaving 13 bases between them. The CDR3 length is 15 residues. Germline CDR1 is MNHEY and CDR2 is SMNVEV (reference sequence). In nucleotides, the CDR3 is TGTGCCAGCAGTTTATTTTTCGGGACTGACTACGAGCAGTACTTC. It specifies CASSLFFGTDYEQYF.

V and J are TRBV10-2 and TRBJ2-1, with D possibly TRBD2 on 6 matching bases. This CDR3 has 14 residues. Trimming removed 7 bases from V and 6 bases from J, with 16 bases in between. Germline CDR1 WSHSY, CDR2 SAAADI. CDR3 sequence (DNA): TGCGCCAGCAAGAACCCCGTGCGGGGCAATGAGCAGTTCTTC. This encodes CASKNPVRGNEQFF.

V gene TRBV19 combines with J gene TRBJ1-2; D gene unclear. This CDR3 region has 14 residues. Between the trimmed V and J ends, which lost 6 bases and 8 bases, there was a span of 19 bases. Germline V gives CDR1 LNHDA, CDR2 SQIVND (reference sequence). DNA of the CDR3: TGTGCCAGTAGATGGGCATCGTCGGGAGGGGGCTACACCTTC. It encodes CASRWASSGGGYTF. The variable domain in full, completed from reference TRBV19 and TRBJ1-2, reads DGGITQSPKYLFRKEGQNVTLSCEQNLNHDAMYWYRQDPGQGLRLIYYSQIVNDFQKGDIAEGYSVSREKKESFPLTVTSAQKNPTAFYLCASRWASSGGGYTFGSGTRLTVV.

The chain is built from TRBV28 and TRBJ2-7; D uncertain. Per the germline V gene, CDR1 is MDHEN and CDR2 is SYDVKM. The V gene lost 6 bases and the J gene lost 6 bases, with 27 bases spanning the gap. The CDR3 length is 17 residues. CDR3 bases: TGTGCCAGCAGACTGCTACAACCCGAAAGCCCTAGAGGCGAGCAGTACTTC. Translation: CASRLLQPESPRGEQYF.